This T cell receptor (beta chain) came from a study of regulatory T cells in long-lasting Graves disease. Study-level findings and limits: Under persistent disease, TRBV28, TRBJ1-2 and TRBJ2-5 were used preferentially.

For TCR beta, libraries came from iRepertoire HTBI primers and Arm-PCR of CDR3 regions. In the original analysis: Among the samples, around 60 TRBV and 14 to 15 TRBJ segments were identified. TCRdb recomputed calls from the multiplex PCR reads with MiXCR, one row per CDR3 protein. It is TCRdb's table, rather than the study itself, that gives the V and J calls and clone size. The sample carries 680,000 or so distinct CDR3 sequences, approximately 15% recorded once. This clonotype has a count of ten or more. Its antigen is still unknown. Described time point: newly diagnosed GD, antithyroid drugs for less than 3 months. PBMC RNA was the source of the TCR library. CDR3 length equals 13 residues. Per the germline V gene, CDR1 is MNHEY and CDR2 is SMNVEV (reference sequence). Trimming at V came to 6 bases and at J to 5 bases, leaving 6 bases not matched to a gene. The sample also formed part of further work on T cells in Graves' hyperthyroidism and ophthalmopathy. Per that study: Within blood appeared most thyroid clonotypes that had expanded above 0.001. In simple terms, a model built on 13 V-J features told ophthalmopathy apart from stable hyperthyroidism.

The sequences come from peripheral blood mononuclear cells (PBMCs), collected at new diagnosis, from a patient treated with antithyroid drugs. The receptor was isolated from a young woman with Graves disease. The V gene is TRBV27, the J gene TRBJ2-5; 7 bases are a match to TRBD2. The CDR3 nucleotides are TGTGCCAGCAGCTTTGGACTAGTGGAGACCCAGTACTTC. This translates into CASSFGLVETQYF.